Listed below are T cell receptor beta chains from one sample, sequenced in a study of T-cell memory formation after mild COVID-19. Each CDR3 protein is one row after TCRdb ran MiXCR on the 5' RACE reads. Of roughly 510,000 distinct CDR3 sequences in the sample, 15% to 20% were seen once. The specimen was PBMCs or a T cell subset sorted from them (not recorded which). The receptors originated from an adult woman who had mild COVID-19 (a few samples of this study predate the infection). Cell type and time point are not known. Each CDR3 is given without its conserved first and last residue. Fields, in order: CDR3 protein, J gene, V gene, CDR3 length.

CDR3: ASSPRAGGGSYNEQF; J: TRBJ2-1; V: TRBV18; length: 15
CDR3: ATSDFSAGQETQY; J: TRBJ2-5; V: TRBV24-1; length: 13
CDR3: ASSLGRPRGQIIYERQY; J: TRBJ2-7; V: TRBV5-1; length: 17
CDR3: ASSLDIITDTQY; J: TRBJ2-3; V: TRBV5-1; length: 12
CDR3: ASSLAGLLSTDTQY; J: TRBJ2-3; V: TRBV12-3/TRBV12-4; length: 14
CDR3: ASSFGAPNYNEQF; J: TRBJ2-1; V: TRBV12-3/TRBV12-4; length: 13
CDR3: ASSLGTSGGAADTQY; J: TRBJ2-3; V: TRBV5-1; length: 15
CDR3: SARDMTGQGGQPQH; J: TRBJ1-5; V: TRBV20-1; length: 14
CDR3: ASNRQNTEAF; J: TRBJ1-1; V: TRBV2; length: 10
CDR3: ASSAANSNQPQH; J: TRBJ1-5; V: TRBV9; length: 12
CDR3: ATGADYATNEKLF; J: TRBJ1-4; V: TRBV15; length: 13
CDR3: ATSDLQGNTGELF; J: TRBJ2-2; V: TRBV24-1; length: 13
CDR3: ASSHRTGNYEQY; J: TRBJ2-7; V: TRBV4-1; length: 12
CDR3: ASSLGITYNSPLH; J: TRBJ1-6; V: TRBV7-3; length: 13
CDR3: ASSLDGVPNTEAF; J: TRBJ1-1; V: TRBV12-3/TRBV12-4; length: 13
CDR3: ASSADRLNIQY; J: TRBJ2-4; V: TRBV12-3/TRBV12-4; length: 11
CDR3: ASSWVRVQSGELF; J: TRBJ2-2; V: TRBV6-5; length: 13
CDR3: ATSAGSGRTDTQY; J: TRBJ2-3; V: TRBV24-1; length: 13
CDR3: AWRGREDYYNEQF; J: TRBJ2-1; V: TRBV30; length: 13
CDR3: ASSESPGTSGYNEQF; J: TRBJ2-1; V: TRBV25-1; length: 15
CDR3: SVKGEGTEAF; J: TRBJ1-1; V: TRBV29-1; length: 10
CDR3: ASSYPPGWESTDTQY; J: TRBJ2-3; V: TRBV6-2/TRBV6-3; length: 15
CDR3: ASSSAASGRQETQY; J: TRBJ2-5; V: TRBV28; length: 14
CDR3: ASSLGTASYGYT; J: TRBJ1-2; V: TRBV7-2; length: 12
CDR3: ASSYRAGVNTGELF; J: TRBJ2-2; V: TRBV12-3/TRBV12-4; length: 14
CDR3: ASRFSSSMNTEAF; J: TRBJ1-1; V: TRBV5-1; length: 13
CDR3: ASSLGASNEKLF; J: TRBJ1-4; V: TRBV7-9; length: 12
CDR3: ASTQGSEGPEF; J: TRBJ2-1; V: TRBV5-4; length: 11
CDR3: ASSSSPPNTGELF; J: TRBJ2-2; V: TRBV18; length: 13
CDR3: ASSSGGKPNTEAF; J: TRBJ1-1; V: TRBV5-4; length: 13
CDR3: ASTWTSNSPLH; J: TRBJ1-6; V: TRBV5-1; length: 11
CDR3: ASSWPQGAQY; J: TRBJ2-5; V: TRBV5-1; length: 10